The T cell receptor (beta chain) described here comes from a study of cytomegalovirus exposure and HLA in healthy donors. Study-wide results and caveats: Beyond CMV serostatus, there was no information to go on about immune exposure.

To note about this clone: Its antigen remains unidentified.

PCR used 60 Vbeta primers and 13 Jbeta primers. Here immunoSEQ multiplex PCR was the method, and the copy in TCRdb shows in-frame clones only, minus some. The table includes about 160,000 clones, around four fifths detected once. The clonotype comes from a man in his late teens or twenties in good health and CMV-seronegative. The sequencing sample was made of PBMCs.

CDR3 nucleotide sequence: TGTGCCAGCAGCTTAATGGGGGGAGAAAATTCACCCCTCCACTTT. It is translated as CASSLMGGENSPLHF. This chain links TRBV7-3 with TRBJ1-6; D perhaps matches TRBD1 (5 bases). The CDR3 is 15 residues long. V shed 1 base and J shed 7 bases, with 11 bases lying between them. Germline V lookup: CDR1 SGHTA, CDR2 FQGTGA.